This T cell receptor beta chain is from a study of human T cells and chemical hapten exposure (TCRdb year 2021). A note on the overall study: For sensitization, 2% DPC in acetone was applied to a roughly 2 cm by roughly 2 cm area of upper inner arm skin. Patients additionally received weekly therapeutic DPC doses to the scalp throughout the approximately 25-week study period. Patch testing was performed on the upper back with Finn chambers containing 0.01% DPC, and the patch tests were scored after 6 days according to International Contact Dermatitis Research Group standards. Most of the patients in the cohort were female, and the cohort covered alopecia areata with under or over 50% scalp involvement, alopecia totalis and alopecia universalis. The libraries were sequenced as a pool, and the TCR yield per sample differed mostly because of small variations in library volumes within the pool. This study followed changes in the peripheral blood TCR repertoire in vivo during primary and secondary sensitization of alopecia patients to the hapten diphenylcyclopropenone (DPC). Blood was sampled from patients pre-sensitization (week 0) and at 2, 6 and about 24 weeks after DPC sensitization. For TCR sequencing, blood came from over 25 alopecia patients at anywhere from one to four time points (pre-sensitization, 2, 6 and 24 weeks). Paper-wide results and their limitations: Patch test score correlated positively with the number of PT1 expanded TCRs, reaching significance at thresholds 8, 16 and 32 but not at 4. DPC sensitization did not change the number of TCRs with a frequency above 1 in 1000, and there was no evidence of changes in global repertoire structure. All patients had alopecia, a presumed autoimmune disease, so their immune response might differ from that of healthy individuals. Expanded TCRs formed significantly more large CDR3 similarity clusters than pre-sensitization or healthy control sets, consistent with antigen-driven responses. After repeated subsampling, the strength of the expansion versus patch-test correlation and the threshold at which it became significant changed.

This clonotype was seen ten or more times. The antigen it binds to is not known. Qualities for individual bases were not recorded, and no much larger clone is one base off. The library came from RACE. Sequencer: NextSeq 500. Library preparation attached unique molecular identifiers to individual cDNA molecules for quantitative, reproducible TCR counting. For every blood RNA sample, sequencing covered both the TCR alpha and TCR beta chains. The source study handled its data this way. The median number of TCRs per sample was over 95,000, ranging from roughly 20,000 to 700,000. V, J and CDR3 annotation of the TCR reads was performed with the Decombinator software suite. To make PS versus PT1 abundance plots, every sample was subsampled to the same number of TCRs (28,000). Expanded TCRs were defined as absent before sensitization and observed at least eight times at the 2-week time point. Using fastp at Q25 and MiXCR, TCRdb reprocessed the public reads and kept productive beta chains. Rows are combined by CDR3 protein, so each entry shows the most common genes and DNA. None of the V and J calls come from the authors' own analysis; TCRdb made them. The sample yields about 81,000 distinct CDR3 sequences; roughly 10% were counted once. The leading ten clones occupy over 2% of the sample.

Reading the germline V gene (reference sequence) gives CDR1 LNHDA and CDR2 SQIVND. Including cysteine and phenylalanine, the CDR3 has 15 amino acids. The retained sequence is limited to the CDR3, 45 bases, with the frame set at the first base. The V end loses 1 base and the J end loses 4 bases, and a stretch of 10 bases separates them. The time point label on this specimen signifies: patch test 2, 6 weeks after DPC sensitization. The treatment or condition label on this specimen signifies: therapeutic diphenylcyclopropenone sensitization with weekly scalp DPC. At each patch-test visit, blood was drawn before the patch test was applied. Patients were considered eligible if aged 18 to 70, diagnosed with alopecia and deemed suitable for DPC therapy, and patients were excluded if pregnant. Total RNA was extracted from unfractionated whole blood collected in Tempus Blood RNA tubes.

Specimen: whole blood, collected in connection with sensitization to the hapten diphenylcyclopropenone (DPC). The V and J genes are TRBV19 and TRBJ2-2; the D gene is perhaps TRBD1 or TRBD2, each of them matching over 5 bases. The sequence was obtained from a woman aged 25-40 years with alopecia areata. Some clones in this sample may be carry-over from other donors' samples. The CDR3 region has the sequence CASSIVAGTTGELFF. The bases read TGTGCCAGTAGTATAGTAGCAGGGACCACCGGGGAGCTGTTTTTT.